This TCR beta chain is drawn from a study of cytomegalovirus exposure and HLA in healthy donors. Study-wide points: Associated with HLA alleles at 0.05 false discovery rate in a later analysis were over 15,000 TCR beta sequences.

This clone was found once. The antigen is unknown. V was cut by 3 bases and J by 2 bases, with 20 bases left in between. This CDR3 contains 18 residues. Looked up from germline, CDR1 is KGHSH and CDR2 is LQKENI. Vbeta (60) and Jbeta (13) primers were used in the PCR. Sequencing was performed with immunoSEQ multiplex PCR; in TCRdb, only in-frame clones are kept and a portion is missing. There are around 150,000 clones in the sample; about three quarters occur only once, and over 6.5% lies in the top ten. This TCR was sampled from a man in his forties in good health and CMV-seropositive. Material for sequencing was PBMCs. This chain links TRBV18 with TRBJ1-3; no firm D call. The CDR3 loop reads CASSPLEATGNPGNTIYF. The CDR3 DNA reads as TGTGCCAGCTCACCCCTGGAGGCCACGGGTAACCCTGGAAACACCATATATTTT.